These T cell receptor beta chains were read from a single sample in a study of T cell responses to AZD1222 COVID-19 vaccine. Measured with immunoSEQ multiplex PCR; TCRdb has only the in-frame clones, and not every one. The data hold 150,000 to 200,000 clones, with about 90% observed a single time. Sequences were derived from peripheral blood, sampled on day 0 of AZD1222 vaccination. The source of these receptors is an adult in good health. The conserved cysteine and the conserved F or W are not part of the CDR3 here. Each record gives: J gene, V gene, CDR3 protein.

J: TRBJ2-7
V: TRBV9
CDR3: ASSPSRRGYEQY

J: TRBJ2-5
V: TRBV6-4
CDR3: ASSDYGSERGVGETQY

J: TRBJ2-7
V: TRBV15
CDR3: ATSSRDSSYEQY

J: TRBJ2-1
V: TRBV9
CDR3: ASSPRDSSNEQF

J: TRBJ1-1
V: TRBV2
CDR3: ASSAGTQNTEAF

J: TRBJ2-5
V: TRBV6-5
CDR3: ASFRGLRDGQY

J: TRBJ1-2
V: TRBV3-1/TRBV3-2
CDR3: ASSRSLRGQSGYT

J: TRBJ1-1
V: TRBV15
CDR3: ATSRDPGRDTEAF

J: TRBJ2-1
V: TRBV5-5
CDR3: ASSLVTGEEEQF

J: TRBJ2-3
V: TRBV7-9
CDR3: ASSLARDTQY

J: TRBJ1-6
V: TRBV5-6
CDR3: ASSPYRGGNSPLH

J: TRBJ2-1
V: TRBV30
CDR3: AWSVQGSYNEQF

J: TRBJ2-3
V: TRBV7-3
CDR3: ASSLTTSSVDTQY

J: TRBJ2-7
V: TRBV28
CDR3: ASSFIQGPFYEQY

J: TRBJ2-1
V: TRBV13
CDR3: ASSLWGPTNEQF

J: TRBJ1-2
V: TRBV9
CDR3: ASSVGATDNYGYT

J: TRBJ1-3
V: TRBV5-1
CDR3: ASSLTLQSTSGNTIY

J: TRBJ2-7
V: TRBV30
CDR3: AWSLTSGPYEQY

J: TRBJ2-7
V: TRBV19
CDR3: ASSRTGTGLYEQY

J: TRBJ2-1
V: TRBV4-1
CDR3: ASSHGTSGGVWF

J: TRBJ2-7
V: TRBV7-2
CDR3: ASSLEEGVTYEQY

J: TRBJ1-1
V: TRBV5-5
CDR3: ASSSPAGGATEAF

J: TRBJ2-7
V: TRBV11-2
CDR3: ASSLGGGKQY

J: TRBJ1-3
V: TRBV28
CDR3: ASSLWNRQAT

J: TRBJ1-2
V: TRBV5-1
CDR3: ASSGGQGIHGYT

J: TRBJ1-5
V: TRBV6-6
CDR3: AGGQGGNQPQH

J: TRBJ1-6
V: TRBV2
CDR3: ASRDRRDYNSPLH

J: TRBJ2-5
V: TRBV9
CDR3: ASSVGLEETQY

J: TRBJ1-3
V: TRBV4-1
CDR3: ASSPQGATGNTIY

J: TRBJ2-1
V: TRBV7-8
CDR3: ASSFGRTSNEQF

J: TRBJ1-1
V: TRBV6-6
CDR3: ATSRTGNTEAF

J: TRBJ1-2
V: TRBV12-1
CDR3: ASSFTPSGYT

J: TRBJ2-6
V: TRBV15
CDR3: ATSRDKSGANVLT

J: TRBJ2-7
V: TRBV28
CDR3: ASSSLGQRPTYEQY

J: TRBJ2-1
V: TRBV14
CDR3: ASSQDPGSYNEQF

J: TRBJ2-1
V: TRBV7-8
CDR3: ASSLEGGFVDEQF

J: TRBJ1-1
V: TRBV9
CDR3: ASSAPLGAVNTEAF